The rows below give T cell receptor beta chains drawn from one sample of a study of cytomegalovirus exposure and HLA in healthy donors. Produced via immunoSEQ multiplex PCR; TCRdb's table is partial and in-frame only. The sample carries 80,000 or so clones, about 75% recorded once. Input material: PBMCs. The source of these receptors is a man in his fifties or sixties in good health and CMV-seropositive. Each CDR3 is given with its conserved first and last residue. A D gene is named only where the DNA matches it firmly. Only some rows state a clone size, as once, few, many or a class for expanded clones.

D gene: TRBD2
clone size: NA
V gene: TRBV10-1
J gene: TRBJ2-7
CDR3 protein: CASSEGGAGAYEQYF
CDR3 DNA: TGCGCCAGCAGTGAGGGGGGAGCGGGGGCCTACGAGCAGTACTTC

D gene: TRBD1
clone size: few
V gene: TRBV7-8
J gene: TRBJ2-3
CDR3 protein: CASSSRQGTNTQYF
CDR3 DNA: TGTGCCAGCAGCAGCCGACAGGGCACAAATACGCAGTATTTT

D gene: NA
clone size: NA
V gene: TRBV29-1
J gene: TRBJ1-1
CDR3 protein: CSVEELQGRAFF
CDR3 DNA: TGCAGCGTTGAAGAACTACAGGGTCGAGCTTTCTTT

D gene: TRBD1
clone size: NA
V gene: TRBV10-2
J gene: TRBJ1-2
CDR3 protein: CASRPPPGQGLDGYTF
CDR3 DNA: TGCGCCAGCAGACCACCTCCGGGACAGGGGTTGGATGGCTACACCTTC

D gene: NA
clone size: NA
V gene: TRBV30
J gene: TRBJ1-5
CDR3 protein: CAWSLGGNQPQHF
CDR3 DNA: TGTGCCTGGAGTCTAGGCGGTAATCAGCCCCAGCATTTT

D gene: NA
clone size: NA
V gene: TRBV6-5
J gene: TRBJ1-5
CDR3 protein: CASGSDGGVQPQHF
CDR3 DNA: TGTGCCAGCGGGTCAGACGGGGGGGTTCAGCCCCAGCATTTT

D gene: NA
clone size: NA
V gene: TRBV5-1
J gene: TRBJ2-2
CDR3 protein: CASSLQGGELFF
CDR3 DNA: TGCGCCAGCAGCTTACAGGGCGGGGAGCTGTTTTTT

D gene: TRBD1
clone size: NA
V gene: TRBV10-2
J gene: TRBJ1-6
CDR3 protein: CASMGQGGHNSPLHF
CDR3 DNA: TGCGCCAGCATGGGACAGGGGGGCCATAATTCACCCCTCCACTTT

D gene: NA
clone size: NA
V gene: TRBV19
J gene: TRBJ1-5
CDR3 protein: CASSITDTNQPQHF
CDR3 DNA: TGTGCCAGTAGTATAACAGATACCAATCAGCCCCAGCATTTT

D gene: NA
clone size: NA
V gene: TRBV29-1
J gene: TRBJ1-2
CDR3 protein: CSVEVQGRYGYTF
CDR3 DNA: TGCAGCGTTGAAGTACAGGGTCGGTATGGCTACACCTTC

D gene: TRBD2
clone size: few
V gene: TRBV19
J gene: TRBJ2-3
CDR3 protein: CASSIDSTSGRDTQYF
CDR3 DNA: TGTGCCAGTAGTATAGATAGCACTAGCGGGAGAGATACGCAGTATTTT

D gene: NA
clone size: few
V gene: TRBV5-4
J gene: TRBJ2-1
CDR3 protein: CASSFNSGSYNEQFF
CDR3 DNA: TGTGCCAGCAGCTTTAATAGCGGATCTTACAATGAGCAGTTCTTC

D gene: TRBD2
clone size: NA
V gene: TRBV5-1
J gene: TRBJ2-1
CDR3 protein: CASSLGLAVYNEQFF
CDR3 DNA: TGCGCCAGCAGCTTAGGACTAGCGGTTTACAATGAGCAGTTCTTC

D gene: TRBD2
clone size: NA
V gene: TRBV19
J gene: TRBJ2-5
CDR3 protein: CASSMAASGTQETQYF
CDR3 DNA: TGTGCCAGTAGTATGGCGGCTAGCGGAACTCAAGAGACCCAGTACTTC

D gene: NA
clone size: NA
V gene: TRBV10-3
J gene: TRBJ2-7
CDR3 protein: CAIRREIAADSYEQYF
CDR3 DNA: TGTGCCATCAGACGGGAAATAGCGGCTGACTCCTACGAGCAGTACTTC

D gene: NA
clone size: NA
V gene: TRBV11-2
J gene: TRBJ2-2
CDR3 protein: CASSLPQREANTGELFF
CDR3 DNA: TGTGCCAGCAGCTTACCCCAAAGGGAGGCCAACACCGGGGAGCTGTTTTTT

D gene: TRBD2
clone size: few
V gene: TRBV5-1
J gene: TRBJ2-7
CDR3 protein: CASSQSGTSGGGGYEQYF
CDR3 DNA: TGCGCCAGCAGCCAGTCCGGGACTAGCGGGGGAGGAGGCTACGAGCAGTACTTC

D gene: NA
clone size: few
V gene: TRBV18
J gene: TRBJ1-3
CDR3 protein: CASSGTLSGNTIYF
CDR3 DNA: TGTGCCAGCTCCGGGACACTATCTGGAAACACCATATATTTT

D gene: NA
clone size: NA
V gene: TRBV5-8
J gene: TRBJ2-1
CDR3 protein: CASSLDRYNEQFF
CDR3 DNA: TGTGCCAGCAGCTTGGACAGATACAATGAGCAGTTCTTC

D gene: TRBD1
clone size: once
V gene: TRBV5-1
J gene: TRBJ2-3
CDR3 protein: CASSTPPGTAKADTQYF
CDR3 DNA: TGCGCCAGCAGCACCCCCCCCGGGACAGCCAAGGCAGATACGCAGTATTTT

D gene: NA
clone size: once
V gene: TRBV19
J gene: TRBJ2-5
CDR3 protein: CASSLQTRGETQYF
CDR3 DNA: TGTGCCAGTAGTTTACAAACAAGAGGGGAGACCCAGTACTTC

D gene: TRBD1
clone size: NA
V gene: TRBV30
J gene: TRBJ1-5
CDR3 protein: CAWSTGMSNQPQHF
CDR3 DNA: TGTGCCTGGTCGACAGGGATGAGCAATCAGCCCCAGCATTTT

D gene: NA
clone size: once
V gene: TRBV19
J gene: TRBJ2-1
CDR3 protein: CASSIDGIGNEQFF
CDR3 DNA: TGTGCCAGTAGTATTGACGGGATCGGGAATGAGCAGTTCTTC

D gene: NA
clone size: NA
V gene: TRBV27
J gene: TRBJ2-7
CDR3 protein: CASRTQAYEQYF
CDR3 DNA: TGTGCCAGCAGAACGCAGGCCTACGAGCAGTACTTC

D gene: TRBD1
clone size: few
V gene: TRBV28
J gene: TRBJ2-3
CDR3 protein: CASSFRDRSTDTQYF
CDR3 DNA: TGTGCCAGCAGTTTCCGGGACAGGAGCACAGATACGCAGTATTTT

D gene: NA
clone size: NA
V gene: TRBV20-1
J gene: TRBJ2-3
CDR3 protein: CSAERADTQYF
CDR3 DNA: TGCAGTGCCGAACGGGCAGATACGCAGTATTTT

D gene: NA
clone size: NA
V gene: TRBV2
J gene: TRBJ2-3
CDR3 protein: CASESQSSGADTQYF
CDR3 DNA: TGTGCCAGCGAATCCCAAAGTTCAGGGGCAGATACGCAGTATTTT

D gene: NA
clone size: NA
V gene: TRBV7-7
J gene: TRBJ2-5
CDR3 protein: CASSSGGRQETQYF
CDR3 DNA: TGTGCCAGCAGCTCCGGGGGAAGGCAAGAGACCCAGTACTTC

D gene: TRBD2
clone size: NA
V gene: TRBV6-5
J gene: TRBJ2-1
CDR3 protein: CASSPGTSGRNEQFF
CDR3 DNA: TGTGCCAGCAGCCCCGGGACTAGCGGACGCAATGAGCAGTTCTTC

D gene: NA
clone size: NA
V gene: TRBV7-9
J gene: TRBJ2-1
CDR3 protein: CASSSDGGVYNEQFF
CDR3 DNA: TGTGCCAGCAGCTCGGATGGCGGAGTCTACAATGAGCAGTTCTTC

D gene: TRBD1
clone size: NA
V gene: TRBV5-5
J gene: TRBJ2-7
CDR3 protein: CASTPGGRNEQYF
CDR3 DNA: TGTGCCAGCACCCCAGGGGGAAGAAACGAGCAGTACTTC

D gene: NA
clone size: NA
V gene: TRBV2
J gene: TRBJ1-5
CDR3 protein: CASSGWELRPQHF
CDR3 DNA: TGTGCCAGCAGTGGCTGGGAGTTAAGGCCCCAGCATTTT

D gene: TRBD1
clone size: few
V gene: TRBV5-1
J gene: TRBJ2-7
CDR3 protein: CASSAAGGAGYEQYF
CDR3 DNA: TGCGCCAGCAGCGCTGCAGGGGGCGCCGGCTACGAGCAGTACTTC

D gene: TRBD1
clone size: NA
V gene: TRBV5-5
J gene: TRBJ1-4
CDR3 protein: CASSLIAGQEKLFF
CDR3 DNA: TGTGCCAGCAGCTTAATCGCGGGACAGGAAAAACTGTTTTTT

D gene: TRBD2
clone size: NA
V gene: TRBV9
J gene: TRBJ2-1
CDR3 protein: CASSSYSGVGKAQFF
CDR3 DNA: TGTGCCAGCAGCTCTTATAGCGGGGTGGGGAAGGCGCAGTTCTTC

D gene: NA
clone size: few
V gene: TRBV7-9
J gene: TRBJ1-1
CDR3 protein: CASSLGGRGTEAFF
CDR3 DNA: TGTGCCAGCAGCTTAGGAGGCAGGGGCACTGAAGCTTTCTTT